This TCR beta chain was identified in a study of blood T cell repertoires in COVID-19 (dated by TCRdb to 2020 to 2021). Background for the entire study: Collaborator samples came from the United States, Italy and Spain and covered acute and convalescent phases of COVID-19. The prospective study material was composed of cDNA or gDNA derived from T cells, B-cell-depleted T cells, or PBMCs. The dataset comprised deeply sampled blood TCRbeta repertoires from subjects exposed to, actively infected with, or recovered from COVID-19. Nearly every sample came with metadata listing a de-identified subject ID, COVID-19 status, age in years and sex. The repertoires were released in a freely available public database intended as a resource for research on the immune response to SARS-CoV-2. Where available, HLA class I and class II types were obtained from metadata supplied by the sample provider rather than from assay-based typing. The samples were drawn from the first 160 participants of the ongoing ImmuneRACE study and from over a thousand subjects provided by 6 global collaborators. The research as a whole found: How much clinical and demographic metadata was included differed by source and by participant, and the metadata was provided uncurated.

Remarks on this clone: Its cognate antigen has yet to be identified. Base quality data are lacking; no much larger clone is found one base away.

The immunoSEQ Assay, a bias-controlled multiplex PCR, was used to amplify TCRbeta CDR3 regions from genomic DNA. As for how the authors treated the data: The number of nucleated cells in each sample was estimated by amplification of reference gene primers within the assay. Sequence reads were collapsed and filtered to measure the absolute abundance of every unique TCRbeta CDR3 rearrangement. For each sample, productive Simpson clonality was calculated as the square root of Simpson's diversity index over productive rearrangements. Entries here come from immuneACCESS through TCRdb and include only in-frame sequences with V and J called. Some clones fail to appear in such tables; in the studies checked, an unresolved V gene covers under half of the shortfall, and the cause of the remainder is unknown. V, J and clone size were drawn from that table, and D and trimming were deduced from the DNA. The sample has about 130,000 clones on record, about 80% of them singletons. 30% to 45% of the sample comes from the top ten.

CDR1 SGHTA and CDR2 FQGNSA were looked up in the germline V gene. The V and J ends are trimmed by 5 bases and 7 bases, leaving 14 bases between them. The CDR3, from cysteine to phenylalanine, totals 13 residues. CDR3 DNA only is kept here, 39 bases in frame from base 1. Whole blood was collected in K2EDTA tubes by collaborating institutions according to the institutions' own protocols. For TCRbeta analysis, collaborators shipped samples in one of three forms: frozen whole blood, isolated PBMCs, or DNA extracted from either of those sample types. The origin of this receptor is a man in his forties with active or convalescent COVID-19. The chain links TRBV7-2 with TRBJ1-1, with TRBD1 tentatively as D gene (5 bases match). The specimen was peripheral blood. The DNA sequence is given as TGTGCCAGCAGCACCCAAACGGGGGTTGAAGCTTTCTTT. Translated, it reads CASSTQTGVEAFF. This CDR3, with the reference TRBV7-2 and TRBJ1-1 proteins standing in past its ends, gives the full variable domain GAGVSQSPSNKVTEKGKDVELRCDPISGHTALYWYRQSLGQGLEFLIYFQGNSAPDKSGLPSDRFSAERTGGSVSTLTIQRTQQEDSAVYLCASSTQTGVEAFFGQGTRLTVV.